The present TCR beta chain was sequenced within a study of blood T cell repertoires in COVID-19. Clones were read by immunoSEQ multiplex PCR, and TCRdb kept only the in-frame ones, dropping some. The data show 15,000 to 20,000 clones, with 80% to 90% seen just once and 10% to 15% held by the top ten. This receptor was taken from a man aged 55 to 70 with active COVID-19. The sample consisted of peripheral blood.

This CDR3 reads CASSLGGWDDNQPQHF. DNA for the CDR3: TGTGCCAGCAGTTTAGGGGGGTGGGACGACAATCAGCCCCAGCATTTT. The J gene is TRBJ1-5, the V gene TRBV28; perhaps TRBD1 as D (5 bases). Trimming took 2 bases from V and 3 from J, leaving 14 bases between them. The CDR3 sequence is 16 residues long. Germline V gene lookup returns CDR1 MDHEN and CDR2 SYDVKM.